These 23 T cell receptor beta chains were all obtained from the same sample, sequenced in a study of blood T cell repertoires in COVID-19. Sequenced by immunoSEQ multiplex PCR; TCRdb stores in-frame clones only, minus some. The repertoire consists of some 200,000 clones, with 70% to 80% occurring once and the leading ten covering 15% to 20%. Sequenced material: PBMCs or T cells enriched from blood (not recorded which). All receptors derive from a woman aged 45-59 years who had recovered from COVID-19.

This chain uses TRBV19 with TRBJ2-1; D is perhaps TRBD1 (6 bases). CDR3 length equals 13 residues. Germline-derived CDR1 and CDR2 are LNHDA and SQIVND (reference sequence). Trimming took off 4 bases at V and 4 bases at J, with 8 bases between the two ends. CDR3 bases: TGTGCCAGTAGTACGGACAGTTACAATGAGCAGTTCTTC. Translating it yields CASSTDSYNEQFF.

V gene TRBV27 combines with J gene TRBJ2-1, with D uncertain. Germline CDR1 reads MNHEY; CDR2 reads SMNVEV (reference sequence). V lost 5 bases to trimming and J lost 5 bases, with 10 bases between them. The length of the CDR3 is 13 residues. The CDR3 is CASSPSADNEQFF. The CDR3 bases are TGTGCCAGCAGTCCATCGGCGGACAATGAGCAGTTCTTC.

The rearrangement links TRBV18 to TRBJ2-5, with 7 bases lining up with TRBD1. The CDR3 is made up of 13 amino acids. Germline V gene data show CDR1 as KGHSH and CDR2 as LQKENI. V lost 2 bases, J lost 3 bases, and 0 bases stayed unmatched. In nucleotides, the CDR3 is TGTGCCAGCTCACCAGGGACAGAAGAGACCCAGTACTTC. Translation gives CASSPGTEETQYF.

The rearrangement links TRBV3-1 (or the pseudogene TRBV3-2) to TRBJ2-3; TRBD1 agrees at 11 bases. The length of the CDR3 is 13 residues. The V and J ends lost 3 bases and 8 bases, in that order; junction bases with no gene match: 1. Per germline, CDR1 LGHDT and CDR2 YNNKEL (reference sequence). CDR3 in amino acids: CASSQGTGGTQYF. The CDR3 DNA reads TGTGCCAGCAGCCAGGGGACAGGGGGTACGCAGTATTTT.

The V gene is TRBV4-3, the J gene TRBJ2-1, with D possibly being TRBD2 (6 bases). With 4 bases removed from V and 7 bases from J, the gap between germline ends came to 23 bases. Germline-derived CDR1 and CDR2 are LGHNA and YSLEER. The CDR3 sequence is 17 residues long. The CDR3 reads CASSRGDGGAGGNEQFF. DNA of the CDR3: TGCGCCAGCAGCCGGGGTGATGGCGGAGCGGGCGGTAATGAGCAGTTCTTC.

This clone has a handful of counts. The V gene is TRBV7-2, the J gene TRBJ2-1, with TRBD2 as a possible D gene (7 bases). Trimming shortened V by 5 bases and J by 4 bases, and 12 bases separated the two germline ends. CDR1 and CDR2 from the germline V gene are SGHTA and FQGNSA. The CDR3 loop spans 14 amino acids. CDR3 sequence reads: CASSLAGAYNEQFF. The CDR3 DNA reads as TGTGCCAGCAGCCTTGCGGGGGCATACAATGAGCAGTTCTTC.

This clone was detected once. The chain has TRBV9 and TRBJ2-2; 11 bases fit TRBD2. CDR3 length: 16 residues. Germline loops: CDR1 SGDLS, CDR2 YYNGEE. J lost 5 bases, V lost 2 bases, and 5 bases had no gene match. CDR3 sequence: CASSVAGLAGTGELFF. In nucleotides, the CDR3 is TGTGCCAGCAGCGTCGCAGGACTAGCGGGTACCGGGGAGCTGTTTTTT.

The V and J genes are TRBV7-8 and TRBJ2-7, with D perhaps matching TRBD2 (5 bases). There are 15 residues in the CDR3. Germline V gene data show CDR1 as SGHVS and CDR2 as FQNEAQ. Trimming left V 5 bases short and J 4 bases short, with 18 bases between. The CDR3 DNA follows: TGTGCCAGCAGCCCCCTCAGTGGACTCCAATACGAGCAGTACTTC. Translated, it gives CASSPLSGLQYEQYF.

V is TRBV5-8 and J is TRBJ2-2, with 7 nucleotides matching TRBD2. The CDR3 spans 14 residues. Trimming took 5 bases from V and 4 from J; bases not matched to a gene: 5. Germline loops: CDR1 SGHTS, CDR2 YDEGEE. The CDR3 loop is CASRRGGGTGELFF. The CDR3 bases are TGTGCCAGCAGGAGGGGCGGGGGCACCGGGGAGCTGTTTTTT.

In this sample, this clone turned up once. This chain uses TRBV4-2 with TRBJ2-3, with 10 bases identical to TRBD2. Unmatched junction bases numbered 4, after V lost 2 bases and J lost 2 bases. The CDR3 runs to 16 residues. CDR1 and CDR2 (germline): LGHNA, YNFKEQ. CDR3 nucleotides: TGTGCCAGCAGCCAACAGCGGGAGGGTCTCACAGATACGCAGTATTTT. Its translation: CASSQQREGLTDTQYF.

This chain uses TRBV27 with TRBJ2-7; 7 bases map to TRBD1. V shed 4 bases and J 5 bases; nucleotides not matched to a gene: 11. CDR1 is MNHEY and CDR2 is SMNVEV in the germline V gene (reference sequence). This CDR3 is built from 15 residues. Here the CDR3 reads CASSSRQGGDHEQYF. In DNA form, the CDR3 reads TGTGCCAGCAGTTCCCGACAGGGTGGGGATCACGAGCAGTACTTC.

The V call is TRBV27, the J call TRBJ2-7; D uncertain. Germline V gene data show CDR1 as MNHEY and CDR2 as SMNVEV (reference sequence). V was shortened by 5 bases and J by 3 bases, with 11 bases between the two germline ends. This CDR3 has 13 residues. CDR3 coding DNA: TGTGCCAGCAGTCAAAAGGCGGTCTACGAGCAGTACTTC. Its protein is CASSQKAVYEQYF.

The sample holds one count of this clone. The chain joins TRBV7-9 to TRBJ2-7; 8 bases agree with TRBD1. The CDR3 consists of 15 residues. Germline-derived CDR1 and CDR2 are SEHNR and FQNEAQ (reference sequence). V lost 5 bases and J lost 4; bases outside the gene matches: 10. The CDR3 protein is CASSPPVGQAYEQYF. The CDR3, as DNA: TGTGCCAGCAGCCCTCCCGTGGGACAGGCTTACGAGCAGTACTTC.

This clone was found once. J is TRBJ2-7 and V is TRBV6-2 or TRBV6-3; D is possibly TRBD2 (5 bases). Germline CDR1 and CDR2: MNHEY and SVGEGT. Deletions cut 2 bases from V and 2 bases from J, with 10 bases between. The CDR3 is 14 residues long. The CDR3 loop reads CASSYGSAPYEQYF. CDR3 bases: TGTGCCAGCAGTTACGGTAGCGCTCCCTACGAGCAGTACTTC.

This clone was seen just once. The chain employs TRBV11-3 and TRBJ2-1, with 10 bases identical to TRBD2. CDR3 length: 15 residues. CDR1 SGHNT and CDR2 YENEEA come from the germline V gene. With 5 bases clipped from V and 5 bases from J, the junction kept 6 bases outside the gene matches. DNA for the CDR3: TGTGCCAGCAGCCCAGCGGGAGGGTTTGACAATGAGCAGTTCTTC. Protein sequence: CASSPAGGFDNEQFF.

The V call is TRBV28, the J call TRBJ1-2, with TRBD1 matching over 8 bases. V dropped 6 bases and J dropped 8; count of bases not matched to a gene: 20. The CDR3 length is 17 residues. The germline CDR1 and CDR2 sequences are MDHEN and SYDVKM. The CDR3 here is CASSIGSINRGVEGYTF. CDR3 coding DNA: TGTGCCAGCAGCATCGGGTCTATTAACAGGGGGGTGGAGGGCTACACCTTC.

This chain uses TRBV30 with TRBJ2-5, with TRBD2 as a possible D gene (6 bases). In germline, CDR1 is GTSNPN, CDR2 SVGIG (reference sequence). The CDR3 has 14 amino acids. This CDR3 reads CASVRTRAGETQYF. In nucleotides, the CDR3 is TGTGCTTCGGTCAGGACCCGGGCGGGGGAGACCCAGTACTTC.

Many counts were recorded for this clone. The CDR3 is CASSDSMGLAGVLGEQFF. CDR3 DNA: TGTGCCAGCAGTGACTCGATGGGACTAGCGGGAGTCTTAGGTGAGCAGTTCTTC. The chain employs TRBV6-4 and TRBJ2-1; TRBD2 matches 14 bases. V lost 0 bases, J lost 9 bases, and 10 bases stayed unmatched. This CDR3 has 18 amino acids. CDR1 is MRHNA, CDR2 SNTAGT, per germline.

The V and J genes are TRBV5-4 and TRBJ1-2; 8 bases agree with TRBD1. Germline V lookup: CDR1 SGHNT, CDR2 YYREEE (reference sequence). V gave up 4 bases and J gave up 3 bases; unmatched junction bases: 5. The CDR3 sequence is 14 residues long. CDR3 region: CASSSNRGDYGYTF. The CDR3 DNA follows: TGTGCCAGCAGCAGCAACAGGGGGGACTATGGCTACACCTTC.

With regard to this clone: The sample has other DNA sequences that encode this CDR3 too. The V gene is TRBV12-3 or TRBV12-4, the J gene TRBJ1-4; unclear D gene. The CDR3 is made up of 13 amino acids. Trimming took off 1 base at V and 8 bases at J, with 8 bases between the two ends. The CDR3 bases are TGTGCCAGCAGTTTAGAGATGAGAGAAAAACTGTTTTTT. Translating it yields CASSLEMREKLFF.

The chain has TRBV19 and TRBJ1-5, with D tentatively TRBD1 (6 bases). V lost 0 bases and J 7 bases, leaving 10 bases between the germline ends. This CDR3 has 14 amino acids. The germline V gene has CDR1 LNHDA and CDR2 SQIVND (reference sequence). The CDR3 DNA reads TGTGCCAGTAGTATAGAGGGAGGGGGACAGCCCCAGCATTTT. It specifies CASSIEGGGQPQHF.

The rearrangement joins TRBV5-1 to TRBJ1-1; no firm D call. The germline CDR1 and CDR2 sequences are SGHRS and YFSETQ. The CDR3 has 15 residues. With 0 bases removed from V and 0 bases from J, the gap between germline ends came to 9 bases. CDR3 bases: TGCGCCAGCAGCTTGGGGCCCAGCGTGAACACTGAAGCTTTCTTT. It specifies CASSLGPSVNTEAFF.

The CDR3 DNA sequence: TGTGCCAGCAGCCAACTAGCGGGAGTAGCAGATACGCAGTATTTT. Translating it yields CASSQLAGVADTQYF. The gene calls are TRBV6-5 and TRBJ2-3; 11 nucleotides match TRBD2. Per the germline V gene, CDR1 is MNHEY and CDR2 is SVGAGI. The CDR3 spans 15 residues. V shed 6 bases, J shed 4 bases, and the junction held 6 bases outside the gene matches.